The T cell receptor (beta chain) under discussion was sequenced for a study of metastatic and nonmetastatic thyroid tumors. Turning to the study itself: Peripheral blood and tumor or nodule samples from malignant and benign thyroid patients were compared. Regarding the study as a whole: Malignant tumors reportedly showed significantly higher TCR beta diversity than benign nodules in both blood and tumor.

Not a single patient had been given any form of treatment at any point before undergoing thyroid surgery. This CDR3 has 15 residues. V dropped 3 bases and J dropped 4 bases, with 18 bases sitting between them. Germline lookup yields CDR1 DFQATT and CDR2 SNEGSKA (reference sequence). A remark on this clone: Its matching antigen is unknown.

In the source study's methods: A distant-metastasis classifier for papillary thyroid cancer was built using CDR3 differences across clinicopathological groups. TCRdb re-called the PCR reads via MiXCR. The V and J calls were determined by TCRdb, not by the authors. The repertoire includes fewer than 6,000 clones, roughly 27% of them detected once, and over 8.5% sits in the top ten. The sequenced material came from adjacent normal tissue. The receptor was isolated from a male donor with papillary thyroid cancer or a benign thyroid nodule (not recorded which). Some clones in this sample may be carry-over from other donors' samples. The rearrangement uses TRBV20-1 and TRBJ1-2; D remains ambiguous. CDR3 coding DNA: TGCAGTGCTAGTAAGATAGGATCCGCGGGCTATGGCTACACCTTC. It is translated as CSASKIGSAGYGYTF.